This T cell receptor (beta chain) was found in a study of T cells expressing NK-cell markers. Study-wide results and limits: In several donors, dominant CD3+CD56+NKG2C+ clones formed roughly 1.0-7.5% of CD8+ cells.

TCRdb reanalyzed the 5' RACE reads and collapses them to one entry per CDR3 protein, without DNA. The repertoire shows more than 400,000 distinct CDR3 sequences; the top ten hold approximately 7%. The CDR3 length is 13 residues. The germline V gene encodes CDR1 MNHEY and CDR2 SVGAGI. About this clonotype: The target antigen is unknown.

This sequence joins TRBV6-5 and TRBJ1-3; TCRdb's D call of TRBD1 is untestable without DNA. The specimen was blood T cells: a sorted CD56 or NKG2C T cell subset, CD4+ or CD8+ T cells, or bulk PBMC T cells (not recorded which). This receptor was taken from a woman aged 18 to 75 in good health. The CDR3 sequence: CASSYSTGDTIYF.